This TCR beta chain was recovered during a study of radiotherapy plus CTLA-4 blockade in lung cancer (dated by TCRdb to 2016 to 2019). Broadly, across the study: Objective responses were observed in more than 15% of enrolled patients, and disease control was achieved in 25% to 35%.

Focal radiation therapy combined with CTLA-4 blockade (ipilimumab) was tested in patients with chemo-refractory metastatic non-small-cell lung cancer. The library was prepared using the immunoSEQ multiplex PCR assay. The source is immuneACCESS, and TCRdb retained only in-frame sequences with V and J called. Part of the clones is not carried over; for the studies checked, unresolved V genes explain less than half of this, and the remainder is unexplained. Within this sample are about 53,000 clones, with approximately 84% of them counted one time only. The ten largest clones add up to 4% to 5% of the sample. To note about this clone: Its binding antigen is unknown. Per-base quality was not reported, and no clone a single base away is much larger than it.

Paper-wide results and their limitations: After treatment with radiotherapy and ipilimumab, TCR clones that originated in tumors expanded in peripheral blood. The strongest predictors of response, as reported, were early dynamic changes in blood T cell clones along with a rise in serum interferon-beta after radiation.

CDR3 length: 19 amino acids, cysteine to phenylalanine. CDR3 DNA is the only sequence kept; it has 57 bases, read in frame from the first base. Ends trimmed: V by 1 base, J by 4 bases; bases unmatched to a gene: 17. The CDR1 and CDR2 encoded by the germline V gene are MDHEN and SYDVKM. This sample comprised peripheral blood, obtained from a patient treated with radiotherapy plus ipilimumab. The rearranged chain carries TRBV28 and TRBJ1-2; 8 nucleotides in the junction match TRBD1. The sequence derives from a human donor with non-small cell lung cancer whose response to radiotherapy plus ipilimumab could not be evaluated. The CDR3 loop reads CASSLYGSVGQGEVYGYTF. The sequence in DNA is TGTGCCAGCAGTTTATACGGGTCGGTAGGACAGGGAGAAGTCTATGGCTACACCTTC.